This entry lists 10 T cell receptor beta chains sequenced from one sample in a study of shared clonotypes between healthy human individuals (dated by TCRdb to 2018 to 2021). CD8 naive samples were CD45RO-negative cells positively selected for CCR7, giving a CD45RA+CCR7+ population that excluded TemRA cells. The method behind the library was the immunoSEQ multiplex PCR assay. The table comes from immuneACCESS by way of TCRdb, which keeps in-frame sequences with V and J called. Part of the clones is missing from these tables; in studies checked, under half for an unresolved V gene and the rest for unknown reasons. Within this sample are about 2 million clones, with just under 95% of them counted one time only. The ten biggest clones cover more than 0.95% of the sample. Sequenced material: naive CD8+ T cells sorted from blood. The cell subset or site label, as the study defines it: CD45RA+CCR7+. These receptor sequences come from a man aged 18 to 29 in good health.

J is TRBJ2-1 and V is TRBV4-3, with 8 bases identical to TRBD2. Unmatched junction bases numbered 8, after V lost 0 bases and J lost 1 base. The CDR3 sequence is 18 residues long. Looked up from germline, CDR1 is LGHNA and CDR2 is YSLEER. The CDR3 DNA reads TGCGCCAGCAGCCAAGAAACGGCTAGCGGGTGGTCCTACAATGAGCAGTTCTTC. This gives the protein CASSQETASGWSYNEQFF.

The gene calls are TRBV5-1 and TRBJ1-1; D remains ambiguous. Germline V lookup: CDR1 SGHRS, CDR2 YFSETQ. The V end was cut by 0 bases, the J end by 8 bases, with 11 bases between. The CDR3 consists of 13 residues. The CDR3 protein is CASSLGAGLEAFF. The CDR3 DNA sequence: TGCGCCAGCAGCTTGGGGGCCGGGTTAGAAGCTTTCTTT. The full variable domain, in which reference TRBV5-1 and TRBJ1-1 provide the parts outside the CDR3, is KAGVTQTPRYLIKTRGQQVTLSCSPISGHRSVSWYQQTPGQGLQFLFEYFSETQRNKGNFPGRFSGRQFSNSRSEMNVSTLELGDSALYLCASSLGAGLEAFFGQGTRLTVV.

The table lists this clone with many counts. The chain recombines TRBV6-1 with TRBJ1-6; D is ambiguous. The germline V gene encodes CDR1 MNHNS and CDR2 SASEGT. The CDR3 runs 12 residues. The V end lost 4 bases, the J end lost 10 bases, and 8 bases lay between the germline ends. The CDR3 region is CASSATGSPLHF. For the CDR3, the DNA is TGTGCCAGCAGTGCAACGGGATCACCCCTCCACTTT.

The chain employs TRBV11-2 and TRBJ1-2; 7 nucleotides match TRBD1. The CDR3 runs 15 residues. CDR1 is SGHAT and CDR2 is FQNNGV in the germline V gene. Trimming removed 2 bases from V and 2 bases from J; junction bases left unmatched: 5. The CDR3 spells CASSLSIGGNYGYTF. CDR3 bases: TGTGCCAGCAGCTTAAGTATAGGGGGCAACTATGGCTACACCTTC.

There are a few counts of this clone. The chain recombines TRBV7-8 with TRBJ2-3, with 7 bases matching TRBD2. The CDR3 has 14 amino acids. V was clipped by 3 bases and J by 2 bases; unmatched bases: 2. The germline V gene has CDR1 SGHVS and CDR2 FQNEAQ. Written as DNA, the CDR3 is TGTGCCAGCAGCTTCCTAGCGGCCACAGATACGCAGTATTTT. This translates into CASSFLAATDTQYF.

V and J are TRBV9 and TRBJ1-2; D is ambiguous. There are 13 residues in the CDR3. Per germline, CDR1 SGDLS and CDR2 YYNGEE. Trimming cost V 3 bases and J 8 bases, with 14 bases left between them. CDR3 in amino acids: CASSGGGAEGYTF. In DNA form, the CDR3 reads TGTGCCAGCAGCGGGGGAGGAGCCGAGGGCTACACCTTC.

The rearrangement uses TRBV7-9 and TRBJ2-7, with 10 bases fitting TRBD2. The CDR3 covers 19 residues. CDR1 and CDR2 (germline): SEHNR, FQNEAQ (reference sequence). V lost 5 bases, J lost 2 bases, and 18 bases stayed unmatched. The CDR3 nucleotides are TGTGCCAGCAGCCCCCGCCGTGGGGACCTAGCGGGAGACCCCTACGAGCAGTACTTC. The encoded protein is CASSPRRGDLAGDPYEQYF.

The rearrangement uses TRBV5-1 and TRBJ2-1; D is possibly TRBD1 (6 bases). The CDR3 is 13 amino acids. Germline CDR1 SGHRS, CDR2 YFSETQ. Trimming pared 5 bases from V and 8 bases from J, leaving 14 bases between. The CDR3: CASSKTGYDEQFF. CDR3 coding DNA: TGCGCCAGCAGTAAGACAGGTTACGATGAGCAGTTCTTC.

The rearrangement joins TRBV5-4 to TRBJ2-7; 9 nucleotides align to TRBD2. Looked up from germline, CDR1 is SGHNT and CDR2 is YYREEE (reference sequence). J lost 0 bases, V lost 0 bases, and 4 bases had no gene match. The CDR3 is 16 amino acids. Here the CDR3 DNA reads TGTGCCAGCAGCTTGGATGGTAGCGGGGGCTCCTACGAGCAGTACTTC. Translating gives CASSLDGSGGSYEQYF. Based on the CDR3 plus reference TRBV5-4 and TRBJ2-7, the full variable domain is ETGVTQSPTHLIKTRGQQVTLRCSSQSGHNTVSWYQQALGQGPQFIFQYYREEENGRGNFPPRFSGLQFPNYSSELNVNALELDDSALYLCASSLDGSGGSYEQYFGPGTRLTVT.

Worth noting for this clone: Distinct nucleotide sequences in the sample also encode this CDR3. This chain links TRBV27 with TRBJ1-2, with D possibly TRBD1 on 6 matching bases. Germline-derived CDR1 and CDR2 are MNHEY and SMNVEV (reference sequence). Trimming left V 8 bases short and J 3 bases short, with 13 bases between. This CDR3 has 13 residues. The CDR3 reads CASGGTPYYGYTF. The CDR3 nucleotides are TGTGCCAGCGGAGGGACACCGTACTATGGCTACACCTTC.